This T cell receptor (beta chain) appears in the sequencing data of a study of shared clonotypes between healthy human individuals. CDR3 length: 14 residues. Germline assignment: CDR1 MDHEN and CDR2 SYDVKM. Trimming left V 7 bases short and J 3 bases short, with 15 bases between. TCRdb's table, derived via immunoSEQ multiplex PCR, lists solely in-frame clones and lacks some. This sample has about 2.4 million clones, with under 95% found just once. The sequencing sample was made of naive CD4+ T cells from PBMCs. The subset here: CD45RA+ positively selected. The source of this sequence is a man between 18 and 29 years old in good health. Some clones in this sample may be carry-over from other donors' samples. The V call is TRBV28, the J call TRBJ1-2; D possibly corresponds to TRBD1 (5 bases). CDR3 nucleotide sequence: TGTGCCAGCACTCCCTGGGACGGTGACTATGGCTACACCTTC. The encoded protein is CASTPWDGDYGYTF.